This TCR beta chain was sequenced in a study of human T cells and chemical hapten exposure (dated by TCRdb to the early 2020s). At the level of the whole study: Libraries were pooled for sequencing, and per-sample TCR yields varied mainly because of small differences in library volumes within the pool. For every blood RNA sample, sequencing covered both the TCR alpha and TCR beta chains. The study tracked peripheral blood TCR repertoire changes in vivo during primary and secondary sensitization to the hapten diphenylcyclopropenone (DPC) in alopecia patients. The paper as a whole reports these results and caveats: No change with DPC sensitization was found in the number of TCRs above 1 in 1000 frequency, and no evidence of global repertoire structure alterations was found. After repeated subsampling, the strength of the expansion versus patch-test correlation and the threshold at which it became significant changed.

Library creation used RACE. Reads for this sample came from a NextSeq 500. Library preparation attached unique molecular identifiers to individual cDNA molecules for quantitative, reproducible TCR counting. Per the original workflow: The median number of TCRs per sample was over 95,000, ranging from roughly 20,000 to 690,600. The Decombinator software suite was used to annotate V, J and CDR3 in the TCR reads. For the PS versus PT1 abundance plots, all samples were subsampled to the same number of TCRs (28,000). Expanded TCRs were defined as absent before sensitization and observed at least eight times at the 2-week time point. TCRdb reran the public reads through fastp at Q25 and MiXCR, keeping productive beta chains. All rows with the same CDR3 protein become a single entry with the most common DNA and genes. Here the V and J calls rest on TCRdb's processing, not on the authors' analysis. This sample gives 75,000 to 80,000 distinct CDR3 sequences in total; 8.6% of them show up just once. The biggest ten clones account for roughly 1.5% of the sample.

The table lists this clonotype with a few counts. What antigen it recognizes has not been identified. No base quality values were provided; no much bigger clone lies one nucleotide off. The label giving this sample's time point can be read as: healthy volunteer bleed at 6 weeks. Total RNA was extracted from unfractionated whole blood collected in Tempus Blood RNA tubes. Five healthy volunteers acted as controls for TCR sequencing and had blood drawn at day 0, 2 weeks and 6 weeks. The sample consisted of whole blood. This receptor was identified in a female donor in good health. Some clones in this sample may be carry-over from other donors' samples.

In nucleotide form, the sequence is TGTGCCAGCAGTTTTTCTAGCGGGTTCTCCTACGAGCAGTACTTC. Its protein product is CASSFSSGFSYEQYF. The chain uses TRBV12-3 or TRBV12-4 and TRBJ2-7; 8 bases in the junction line up with TRBD2. The CDR3 sequence holds 15 residues, the cysteine and phenylalanine included. Just the 45-base CDR3 DNA is kept, in frame starting at base 1. V ends up 3 bases short and J 0 bases short, with an unmatched junction base count of 4.